The 25 T cell receptor beta chains given below trace back to one sample, sequenced in a study of Ad26.COV2.S vaccination and SARS-CoV-2 variants. Sequenced by immunoSEQ multiplex PCR; TCRdb stores in-frame clones only, minus some. The sample holds about 440,000 clones; around 91% are singletons and the top ten take roughly 3.9%. Treatment of the sample: around 19 received Ad26.COV2.S at low or high dose, single or two shots; roughly five received placebo; per-sample allocation not given. Sampling occurred on day 63 after the first vaccine or placebo injection. The specimen comprised peripheral blood, sampled in a trial of Ad26.COV2.S vaccine versus placebo. The source of these receptors is a person between 18 and 59 years old who received the Ad26.COV2.S COVID-19 vaccine or a placebo.

The chain couples TRBV9 to TRBJ2-7; D gene unclear. The CDR3 is 15 residues long. V lost 0 bases, J lost 5 bases, and 15 bases lay in between. CDR1 SGDLS and CDR2 YYNGEE come from the germline V gene. Written as DNA, the CDR3 is TGTGCCAGCAGCGTAGAACCCTTCGTTCTCAACGAGCAGTACTTC. This encodes CASSVEPFVLNEQYF.

The chain uses TRBV5-1 and TRBJ1-1; 8 nucleotides align to TRBD1. The length of the CDR3 is 13 residues. CDR1 is SGHRS, CDR2 YFSETQ, per germline. Unmatched junction bases numbered 2, after V lost 5 bases and J lost 2 bases. CDR3: CASRDRVNTEAFF. The CDR3 DNA reads TGCGCCAGCAGGGACAGGGTAAACACTGAAGCTTTCTTT. The variable domain in full, completed from reference TRBV5-1 and TRBJ1-1, reads KAGVTQTPRYLIKTRGQQVTLSCSPISGHRSVSWYQQTPGQGLQFLFEYFSETQRNKGNFPGRFSGRQFSNSRSEMNVSTLELGDSALYLCASRDRVNTEAFFGQGTRLTVV.

CDR3 nucleotides: TGTGCCAGCAGTTACGACGGAGACTCGAACACTGAAGCTTTCTTT. As protein: CASSYDGDSNTEAFF. The chain employs TRBV6-5 and TRBJ1-1, with D unresolved. The CDR3 consists of 15 residues. The V and J ends lost 2 bases and 1 base respectively, with 11 bases between them. Per the germline V gene, CDR1 is MNHEY and CDR2 is SVGAGI.

The chain couples TRBV28 to TRBJ2-1; possibly TRBD2 for D (6 bases). There are 12 residues in the CDR3. Trimming pared 11 bases from V and 5 bases from J, leaving 13 bases between. The germline CDR1 and CDR2 sequences are MDHEN and SYDVKM. CDR3 DNA: TGTGCCGCGGGACCGCCCAACAATGAGCAGTTCTTC. Translating gives CAAGPPNNEQFF.

The CDR3 DNA reads as TGTGCCAGCAAGGGGTGGACTAGCGCGGAAGAGACCCAGTACTTC. This encodes CASKGWTSAEETQYF. The chain has TRBV2 and TRBJ2-5; 9 positions match TRBD2. Germline assignment: CDR1 SNHLY and CDR2 FYNNEI. The J segment lost 3 bases and the V segment lost 7 bases, leaving 9 bases of the junction unmatched. This CDR3 contains 15 residues.

The genes are TRBV6-6 and TRBJ1-6, with D hard to call. The V gene's germline CDR1 is MNHNY and CDR2 SVGAGI (reference sequence). Trimming shortened V by 2 bases and J by 5 bases, and 7 bases separated the two germline ends. This CDR3 comprises 14 residues. CDR3 region: CASSYILDNSPLHF. CDR3 DNA: TGTGCCAGCAGTTACATTCTGGATAATTCACCCCTCCACTTT.

The rearrangement uses TRBV4-3 and TRBJ2-2; TRBD2 agrees at 13 bases. The CDR3 runs 19 residues. Germline V gene sequence: CDR1 LGHNA, CDR2 YSLEER. V lost 0 bases to trimming and J lost 4 bases; unmatched junction nucleotides: 8. The CDR3 here is CASSQDPAGLAGPTGELFF. CDR3 coding DNA: TGCGCCAGCAGCCAAGATCCCGCGGGACTAGCGGGACCCACCGGGGAGCTGTTTTTT.

J is TRBJ1-5 and V is TRBV18, with 7 bases aligning to TRBD1. Per the germline V gene, CDR1 is KGHSH and CDR2 is LQKENI. This CDR3 has 16 residues. Trimming removed 5 bases from V and 0 bases from J; junction bases left unmatched: 7. Here the CDR3 DNA reads TGTGCCAGCTCAAGAACGGGACAGAATAGCAATCAGCCCCAGCATTTT. This encodes CASSRTGQNSNQPQHF.

The chain carries TRBV7-2 and TRBJ2-7, with 8 positions matching TRBD1. The CDR3 contains 14 residues. CDR1 is SGHTA and CDR2 is FQGNSA in the germline V gene. Losses at the gene ends were 5 bases for V and 3 bases for J; bases not matched to a gene: 6. CDR3 DNA: TGTGCCAGCAGCGCCTCTACAGGGGGCTACGAGCAGTACTTC. Translated, it gives CASSASTGGYEQYF.

The rearrangement links TRBV14 to TRBJ2-3; 7 bases line up with TRBD2. CDR3 size: 15 residues. V was clipped by 1 base and J by 6 bases; unmatched bases: 7. Germline CDR1 SGHDN, CDR2 FVKESK. The CDR3 bases are TGTGCCAGCAGCCAAGCCTCCGGGACTAATGATACGCAGTATTTT. Its protein product is CASSQASGTNDTQYF.

This chain connects TRBV28 to TRBJ1-5; D is perhaps TRBD1 (5 bases). Germline V gene data show CDR1 as MDHEN and CDR2 as SYDVKM. V dropped 6 bases and J dropped 3 bases, with 18 bases sitting between them. This CDR3 has 16 amino acids. The CDR3 nucleotides read TGTGCCAGCAGAGGGGTAGGTATCTTTTACAATCAGCCCCAGCATTTT. This codes for CASRGVGIFYNQPQHF.

The chain recombines TRBV9 with TRBJ2-6; the D gene is possibly TRBD1 (5 bases). V lost 0 bases and J 0 bases, leaving 13 bases between the germline ends. The CDR3 length is 18 residues. CDR1 is SGDLS and CDR2 is YYNGEE in the germline V gene. DNA for the CDR3: TGTGCCAGCAGCGTAGGGGGCAGGGAAATCTCTGGGGCCAACGTCCTGACTTTC. Translated, it gives CASSVGGREISGANVLTF.

The J gene is TRBJ2-3, the V gene TRBV24-1, with D hard to call. The germline gives CDR1 KGHDR, CDR2 SFDVKD. V was shortened by 4 bases and J by 4 bases, with 11 bases between the two germline ends. This CDR3 is built from 14 residues. The CDR3 sequence is CATSERLNPDTQYF. In DNA form, the CDR3 reads TGTGCCACCAGTGAAAGACTGAATCCAGATACGCAGTATTTT.

The V and J genes are TRBV27 and TRBJ2-3; unclear D gene. V was pared by 5 bases and J by 3 bases, with 15 bases between. CDR1 is MNHEY, CDR2 SMNVEV, per germline (reference sequence). CDR3 length equals 15 residues. CDR3 amino acids: CASSPLQEVTDTQYF. In DNA form, the CDR3 reads TGTGCCAGCAGTCCCCTCCAGGAAGTTACAGATACGCAGTATTTT.

This rearrangement joins TRBV24-1 to TRBJ2-2; TRBD1 agrees at 10 bases. Germline assignment: CDR1 KGHDR and CDR2 SFDVKD. CDR3 size: 17 residues. The V and J ends lost 4 bases and 5 bases, in that order; junction bases with no gene match: 9. CDR3 nucleotide sequence: TGTGCCACCAGTGACCTCATGACAGGGGGCTTAACCGGGGAGCTGTTTTTT. It specifies CATSDLMTGGLTGELFF.

The gene calls are TRBV5-1 and TRBJ2-7, with 7 nucleotides matching TRBD2. J was trimmed by 1 base and V by 0 bases; bases with no gene match: 16. Per germline, CDR1 SGHRS and CDR2 YFSETQ. The CDR3 loop spans 19 amino acids. The CDR3 DNA reads as TGCGCCAGCAGCTTGGGTAGTTATTGGGGGAGGGGCTCTTCCTACGAGCAGTACTTC. This translates into CASSLGSYWGRGSSYEQYF.

To note about this clone: The same CDR3 arises from other DNA sequences in this sample as well. The rearrangement joins TRBV5-4 to TRBJ2-5; the D gene is possibly TRBD1 (5 bases). Per the germline V gene, CDR1 is SGHNT and CDR2 is YYREEE (reference sequence). The CDR3 totals 13 residues. V dropped 1 base and J dropped 5 bases, with 9 bases sitting between them. The CDR3 DNA sequence: TGTGCCAGCAGCTTGCAGGGAAGGGAGACCCAGTACTTC. It yields the protein CASSLQGRETQYF. Complete variable domain (other parts from reference TRBV5-4 and TRBJ2-5): ETGVTQSPTHLIKTRGQQVTLRCSSQSGHNTVSWYQQALGQGPQFIFQYYREEENGRGNFPPRFSGLQFPNYSSELNVNALELDDSALYLCASSLQGRETQYFGPGTRLLVL.

V usage is TRBV21-1 and J usage is TRBJ1-6. TRBV21-1 constitutes a pseudogene. CDR3 length: 15 amino acids. CDR3: CASSNPPDGNSPLHF. The CDR3 coding sequence is TGTGCCAGCAGCAATCCCCCGGACGGAAATTCACCCCTCCACTTT.

The chain is built from TRBV28 and TRBJ1-2, with TRBD1 matching over 7 bases. The CDR3 has 15 amino acids. The V segment lost 6 bases and the J segment 5 bases; nucleotides outside the gene matches: 12. CDR1 MDHEN and CDR2 SYDVKM come from the germline V gene. Here the CDR3 reads CASSLGGAGGYGYTF. The CDR3 DNA reads TGTGCCAGCAGCTTAGGGGGCGCCGGGGGGTATGGCTACACCTTC.

This clone was counted a few times. J is TRBJ2-1 and V is TRBV5-1; 12 bases agree with TRBD1. Unmatched junction bases numbered 5, after V lost 4 bases and J lost 6 bases. The CDR3 runs to 15 residues. CDR1 SGHRS and CDR2 YFSETQ come from the germline V gene. In DNA, the CDR3 is TGCGCCAGCAGCCAGGGACAGGGGGCATTCAATGAGCAGTTCTTC. This codes for CASSQGQGAFNEQFF.

This chain uses TRBV18 with TRBJ2-1; 7 nucleotides align to TRBD2. Per the germline V gene, CDR1 is KGHSH and CDR2 is LQKENI. The CDR3 extends over 12 amino acids. Trimming removed 2 bases from V and 10 bases from J; junction bases left unmatched: 2. The CDR3: CASSPGGEEQFF. CDR3 DNA: TGTGCCAGCTCACCAGGGGGGGAAGAGCAGTTCTTC.

This clone was observed a single time. This rearrangement joins TRBV29-1 to TRBJ2-3; D ambiguous. V was pared by 6 bases and J by 0 bases, with 25 bases between. The CDR3 is 18 amino acids. In germline, CDR1 is SQVTM, CDR2 ANQGSEA. The CDR3 protein is CSVAWGRPGSTSTDTQYF. CDR3 coding DNA: TGCAGCGTCGCCTGGGGTAGGCCCGGATCAACTAGCACAGATACGCAGTATTTT.

The chain recombines TRBV28 with TRBJ2-7, with D perhaps matching TRBD1 or TRBD2 (5 bases each). The CDR3 is 14 residues long. Germline loops: CDR1 MDHEN, CDR2 SYDVKM. V was shortened by 7 bases and J by 7 bases, with 20 bases between the two germline ends. Here the CDR3 DNA reads TGTGCCAGCATTCCGGGACGGCGGCAGGGTGAGCAGTACTTC. Encoded protein: CASIPGRRQGEQYF.

The chain carries TRBV4-1 and TRBJ1-2; no clear D. The germline V gene has CDR1 MGHRA and CDR2 YSYEKL. The CDR3 extends over 16 amino acids. Trimming stripped 0 bases from V and 2 bases from J, with 13 bases between. CDR3 nucleotides: TGCGCCAGCAGCCAAGATCTGGCGGGAATGAACTATGGCTACACCTTC. It yields the protein CASSQDLAGMNYGYTF.

V gene TRBV15 combines with J gene TRBJ2-2; 7 bases map to TRBD2. The junction had 14 bases not matched to a gene; V was cut back by 0 bases and J by 4 bases. The length of the CDR3 is 19 residues. The V gene's germline CDR1 is LNHNV and CDR2 YYDKDF (reference sequence). As DNA, the CDR3 is TGTGCCACCAGCAGAGATTTGGGGGGAGGGGCCTTAAGCACCGGGGAGCTGTTTTTT. Amino acid sequence: CATSRDLGGGALSTGELFF.